Listed here are 15 T cell receptor beta chains from one sample, sequenced in a study of blood T cell repertoires in COVID-19. Clones were read by immunoSEQ multiplex PCR, and TCRdb kept only the in-frame ones, dropping some. This table has 150,000 to 180,000 clones, roughly 80% appearing once. The sequencing sample was made of peripheral blood. These TCRs come from a woman aged 55-70 years with COVID-19, enrolled during active disease.

The chain uses TRBV27 and TRBJ2-7; 9 nucleotides agree with TRBD1. CDR3 size: 15 residues. Germline CDR1 is MNHEY and CDR2 is SMNVEV (reference sequence). J lost 6 bases, V lost 2 bases, and 8 bases had no gene match. This chain's CDR3 is CASSLKQGARGEQYV. Written as DNA, the CDR3 is TGTGCCAGCAGTTTAAAACAGGGGGCAAGAGGCGAGCAGTACGTC.

V gene TRBV7-2 combines with J gene TRBJ2-7; D not certain. Trimming pared 3 bases from V and 2 bases from J, leaving 8 bases between. Germline V CDR1 and CDR2: SGHTA, FQGNSA. The CDR3 extends over 13 amino acids. CDR3 DNA: TGTGCCAGCAGCTTGGCCTCGACCTACGAGCAGTACTTC. It yields the protein CASSLASTYEQYF.

The rearrangement joins TRBV19 to TRBJ2-3, with 7 bases identical to TRBD1. Germline CDR1 is LNHDA and CDR2 is SQIVND (reference sequence). Trimming removed 0 bases from V and 7 bases from J; junction bases left unmatched: 13. CDR3 length: 17 residues. The CDR3 loop is CASSIESTGAILNTQYF. In nucleotides, the CDR3 is TGTGCCAGTAGTATAGAATCTACAGGGGCGATCCTAAATACGCAGTATTTT.

The chain employs TRBV3-1 (or the pseudogene TRBV3-2) and TRBJ1-5; TRBD1 matches at 10 bases. The CDR3 sequence is 14 residues long. After removal of 3 bases from V and 5 bases from J, the junction contained 1 base not matched to a gene. The germline V gene has CDR1 LGHDT and CDR2 YNNKEL (reference sequence). Here the CDR3 reads CASSHGQGDQPQHF. The CDR3 region has the DNA TGTGCCAGCAGCCATGGACAGGGGGATCAGCCCCAGCATTTT.

The chain couples TRBV14 to TRBJ1-6, with TRBD1 identical over 7 bases. The CDR3 loop spans 16 amino acids. The germline V gene has CDR1 SGHDN and CDR2 FVKESK. Trimming at V came to 1 base and at J to 5 bases, leaving 5 bases not matched to a gene. Written as DNA, the CDR3 is TGTGCCAGCAGCCAAGGAGAGACAGGGAATAATTCACCCCTCCACTTT. Translating it yields CASSQGETGNNSPLHF.

The CDR3 region is CASLSSGNTIYF. CDR3 in DNA: TGTGCCAGCCTCAGCTCTGGAAACACCATATATTTT. The chain uses TRBV3-1 (or the pseudogene TRBV3-2) and TRBJ1-3; D gene uncertain. The V end lost 8 bases, the J end lost 0 bases, and 5 bases lay between the germline ends. This CDR3 comprises 12 residues. CDR1 is LGHDT, CDR2 YNNKEL, per germline (reference sequence).

The genes are TRBV27 and TRBJ1-2, with a weak D call TRBD1 (5 bases). Germline V lookup: CDR1 MNHEY, CDR2 SMNVEV (reference sequence). The CDR3 consists of 16 residues. The V gene lost 2 bases and the J gene lost 4 bases, with 17 bases spanning the gap. As DNA, the CDR3 is TGTGCCAGCAGTTTAACCACAGGACTACAACGCTATGGCTACACCTTC. Protein sequence: CASSLTTGLQRYGYTF.

The chain joins TRBV3-1 (or the pseudogene TRBV3-2) to TRBJ2-1; no reliable D call. The CDR3 is 13 amino acids. V was pared by 0 bases and J by 15 bases, with 15 bases between. Germline assignment: CDR1 LGHDT and CDR2 YNNKEL (reference sequence). The CDR3 DNA sequence: TGTGCCAGCAGCCAAGAGATGAGGCGGAGCACGTTCTTC. Encoded protein: CASSQEMRRSTFF.

V and J are TRBV7-9 and TRBJ2-1; D is perhaps TRBD2 (6 bases). This CDR3 is 15 amino acids long. Germline V gives CDR1 SEHNR, CDR2 FQNEAQ (reference sequence). The V and J ends lost 2 bases and 7 bases respectively, with 15 bases between them. As DNA, the CDR3 is TGTGCCAGCAGCTTAACCGTGGGGGGAGTTAATGAGCAGTTCTTC. It specifies CASSLTVGGVNEQFF.

The genes are TRBV25-1 and TRBJ2-1; 13 bases are a match to TRBD2. CDR3 size: 16 residues. In germline, CDR1 is MGHDK, CDR2 SYGVNS. V lost 3 bases to trimming and J lost 7 bases; unmatched junction nucleotides: 6. The CDR3 DNA sequence: TGTGCCAGCAGTGATCCACTAGCGGGGGGGCGAAATGAGCAGTTCTTC. Amino acid sequence: CASSDPLAGGRNEQFF. The full variable domain, completed using reference TRBV25-1 and TRBJ2-1, is EADIYQTPRYLVIGTGKKITLECSQTMGHDKMYWYQQDPGMELHLIHYSYGVNSTEKGDLSSESTVSRIRTEHFPLTLESARPSHTSQYLCASSDPLAGGRNEQFFGPGTRLTVL.

This clone was counted only a few times. The rearrangement joins TRBV9 to TRBJ2-7, with 8 bases fitting TRBD1. CDR3 length: 16 residues. The J segment lost 5 bases and the V segment lost 4 bases, leaving 14 bases of the junction unmatched. Germline V gene data show CDR1 as SGDLS and CDR2 as YYNGEE. In nucleotides, the CDR3 is TGTGCCAGCAGCCCACATCCCGGACAGGGCCGGGACGAGCAGTACGTC. It codes for CASSPHPGQGRDEQYV.

V usage is TRBV9 and J usage is TRBJ1-4; D remains unclear. The CDR3 spans 15 residues. The germline V and J ends were trimmed by 4 bases and 4 bases, with 14 bases remaining between them. Germline V gives CDR1 SGDLS, CDR2 YYNGEE. The CDR3, as DNA: TGTGCCAGCAGCCCGATAGGAGGAGATAATGAAAAACTGTTTTTT. Translating gives CASSPIGGDNEKLFF.

This chain links TRBV19 with TRBJ1-2; tentatively, D is TRBD1 (6 bases). V lost 1 base to trimming and J lost 0 bases, with 6 bases between them. The CDR3 extends over 14 amino acids. Germline lookup yields CDR1 LNHDA and CDR2 SQIVND (reference sequence). The CDR3 DNA reads as TGTGCCAGTAGTATAGGGACAGCTAACTATGGCTACACCTTC. As protein: CASSIGTANYGYTF.

In the case of this clone: An end of the junction does not agree with germline; a read error may underlie this. The chain couples TRBV7-7 to TRBJ2-5; 7 bases match TRBD1. Germline V gives CDR1 SSHAT, CDR2 FNYEAQ (reference sequence). The CDR3 runs to 15 residues. For the CDR3, the DNA is TGTGCTAGCAGCTCCTCGCCAGGGGGCCAAGAGACCCAGTACTTC. Its protein product is CASSSSPGGQETQYF.

This sequence joins TRBV7-9 and TRBJ1-4; 7 bases align to TRBD1. The CDR3 has 14 residues. The germline CDR1 and CDR2 sequences are SEHNR and FQNEAQ (reference sequence). The ends lost 5 bases at V and 4 bases at J; junction bases unmatched: 4. CDR3 sequence reads: CASSRDSINEKLFF. The CDR3 nucleotides read TGTGCCAGCAGCCGGGACAGTATTAATGAAAAACTGTTTTTT.